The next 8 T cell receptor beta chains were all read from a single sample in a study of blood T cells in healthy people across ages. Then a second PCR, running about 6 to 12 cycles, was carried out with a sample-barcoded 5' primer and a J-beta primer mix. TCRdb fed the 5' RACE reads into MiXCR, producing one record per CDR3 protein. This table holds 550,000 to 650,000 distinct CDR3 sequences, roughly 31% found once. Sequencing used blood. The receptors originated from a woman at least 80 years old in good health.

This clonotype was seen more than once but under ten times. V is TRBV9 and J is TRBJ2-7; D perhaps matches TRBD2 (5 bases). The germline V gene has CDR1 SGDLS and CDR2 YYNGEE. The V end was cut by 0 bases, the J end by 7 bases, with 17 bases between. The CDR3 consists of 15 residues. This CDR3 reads CASSVGRRSSNEQYF. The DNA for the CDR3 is TGTGCCAGCAGCGTAGGGAGGAGGTCTTCCAATGAGCAGTACTTC.

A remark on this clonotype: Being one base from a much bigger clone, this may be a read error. CDR3 sequence: CSVGGGQGSCEQYF. The DNA for the CDR3 is TGCAGCGTTGGGGGGGGACAGGGGTCCTGCGAGCAGTACTTC. This chain joins TRBV29-1 and TRBJ2-7, with TRBD1 identical over 10 bases. From germline, CDR1 is SQVTM and CDR2 ANQGSEA. The length of the CDR3 is 14 residues.

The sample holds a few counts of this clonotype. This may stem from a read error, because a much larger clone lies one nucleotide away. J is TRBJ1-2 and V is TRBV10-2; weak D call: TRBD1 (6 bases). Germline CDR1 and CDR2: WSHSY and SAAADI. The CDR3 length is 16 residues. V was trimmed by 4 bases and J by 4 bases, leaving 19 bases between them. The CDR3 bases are TGCGCCAGCAGTGGCCTGGCAGGGGCGAGCAGCTATGGCTACACCTTC. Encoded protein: CASSGLAGASSYGYTF.

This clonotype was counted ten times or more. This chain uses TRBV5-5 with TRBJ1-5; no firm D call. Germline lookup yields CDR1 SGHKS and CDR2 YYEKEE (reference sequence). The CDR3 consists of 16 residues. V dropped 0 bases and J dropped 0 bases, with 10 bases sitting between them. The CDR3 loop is CASSLEGIASNQPQHF. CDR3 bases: TGTGCCAGCAGCTTGGAAGGGATTGCTAGCAATCAGCCCCAGCATTTT.

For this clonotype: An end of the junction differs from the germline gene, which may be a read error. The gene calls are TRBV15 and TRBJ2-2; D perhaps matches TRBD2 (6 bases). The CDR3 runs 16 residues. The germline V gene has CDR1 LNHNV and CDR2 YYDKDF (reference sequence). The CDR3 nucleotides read TGTGCCACCAGTGAGGGTTGGCGGGGCAACACCGGGGAGCGGTTTTTT. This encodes CATSEGWRGNTGERFF.

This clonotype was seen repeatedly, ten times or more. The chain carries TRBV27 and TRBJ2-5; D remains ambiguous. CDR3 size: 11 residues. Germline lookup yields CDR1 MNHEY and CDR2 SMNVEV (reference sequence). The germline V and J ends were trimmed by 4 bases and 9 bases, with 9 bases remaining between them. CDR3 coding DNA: TGTGCCAGCAGTTCCTTTGGGTCCCAGTACTTC. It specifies CASSSFGSQYF.

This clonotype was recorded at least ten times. The CDR3: CASSAGDRSGNQPQHF. CDR3 nucleotide sequence: TGCGCCAGCAGCGCCGGAGACAGGTCGGGCAATCAGCCCCAGCATTTT. This chain uses TRBV5-1 with TRBJ1-5; a possible D gene is TRBD1 (6 bases). In germline, CDR1 is SGHRS, CDR2 YFSETQ. V was pared by 4 bases and J by 2 bases, with 16 bases between. CDR3 length: 16 amino acids. The complete variable domain, with remaining parts taken from reference TRBV5-1 and TRBJ1-5, reads KAGVTQTPRYLIKTRGQQVTLSCSPISGHRSVSWYQQTPGQGLQFLFEYFSETQRNKGNFPGRFSGRQFSNSRSEMNVSTLELGDSALYLCASSAGDRSGNQPQHFGDGTRLSIL.

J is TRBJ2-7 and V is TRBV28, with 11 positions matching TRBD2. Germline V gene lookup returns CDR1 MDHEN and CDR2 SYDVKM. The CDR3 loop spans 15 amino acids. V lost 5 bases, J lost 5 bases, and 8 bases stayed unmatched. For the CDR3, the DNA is TGTGCCAGCAGTCTAATAGCGGGGGGGCGCGACGAGCAGTACTTC. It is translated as CASSLIAGGRDEQYF.